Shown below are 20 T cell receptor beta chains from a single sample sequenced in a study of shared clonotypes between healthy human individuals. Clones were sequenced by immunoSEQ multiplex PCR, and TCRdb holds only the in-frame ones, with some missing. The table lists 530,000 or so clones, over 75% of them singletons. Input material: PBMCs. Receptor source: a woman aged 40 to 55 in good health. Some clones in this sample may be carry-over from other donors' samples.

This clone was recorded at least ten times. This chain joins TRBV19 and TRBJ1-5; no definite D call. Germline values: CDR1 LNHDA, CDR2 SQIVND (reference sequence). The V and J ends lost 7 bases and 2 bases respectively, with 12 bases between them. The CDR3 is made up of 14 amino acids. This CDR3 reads CASNPRRGNQPQHF. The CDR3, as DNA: TGTGCCAGTAACCCACGTCGGGGCAATCAGCCCCAGCATTTT.

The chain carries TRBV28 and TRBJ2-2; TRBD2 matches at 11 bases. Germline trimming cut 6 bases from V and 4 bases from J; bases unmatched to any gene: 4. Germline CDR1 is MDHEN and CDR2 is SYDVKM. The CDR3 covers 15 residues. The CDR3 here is CASRVAGGGTGELFF. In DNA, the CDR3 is TGTGCCAGCAGGGTAGCGGGAGGGGGCACCGGGGAGCTGTTTTTT. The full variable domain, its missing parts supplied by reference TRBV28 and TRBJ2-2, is DVKVTQSSRYLVKRTGEKVFLECVQDMDHENMFWYRQDPGLGLRLIYFSYDVKMKEKGDIPEGYSVSREKKERFSLILESASTNQTSMYLCASRVAGGGTGELFFGEGSRLTVL.

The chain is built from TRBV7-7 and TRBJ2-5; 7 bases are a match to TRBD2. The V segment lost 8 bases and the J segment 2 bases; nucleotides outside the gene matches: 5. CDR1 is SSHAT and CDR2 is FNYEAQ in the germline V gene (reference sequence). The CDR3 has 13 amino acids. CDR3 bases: TGTGCCAGCGGCGGTAGCGGGCAAGAGACCCAGTACTTC. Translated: CASGGSGQETQYF. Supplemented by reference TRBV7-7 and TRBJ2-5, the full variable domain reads GAGVSQSPRYKVTKRGQDVTLRCDPISSHATLYWYQQALGQGPEFLTYFNYEAQPDKSGLPSDRFSAERPEGSISTLTIQRTEQRDSAMYRCASGGSGQETQYFGPGTRLLVL.

CDR3 DNA: TGCAGCGTTGTCCCTAGTCCCACAGATACGCAGTATTTT. It codes for CSVVPSPTDTQYF. This sequence joins TRBV29-1 and TRBJ2-3; D is undetermined. This CDR3 is built from 13 residues. Germline V lookup: CDR1 SQVTM, CDR2 ANQGSEA. V lost 4 bases to trimming and J lost 2 bases, with 10 bases between them.

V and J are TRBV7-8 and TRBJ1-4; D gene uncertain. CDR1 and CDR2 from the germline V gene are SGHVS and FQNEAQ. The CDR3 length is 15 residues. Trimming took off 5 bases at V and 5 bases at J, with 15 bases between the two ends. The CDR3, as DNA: TGTGCCAGCAGCCAGGACGGCCGCTCCAATGAAAAACTGTTTTTT. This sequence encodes CASSQDGRSNEKLFF.

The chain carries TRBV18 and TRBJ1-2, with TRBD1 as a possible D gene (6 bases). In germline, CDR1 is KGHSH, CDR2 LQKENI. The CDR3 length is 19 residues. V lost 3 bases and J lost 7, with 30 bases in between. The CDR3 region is CASSPARGGAPSPPRGYTF. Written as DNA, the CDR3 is TGTGCCAGCTCACCTGCCCGGGGGGGGGCCCCCTCGCCGCCCCGTGGCTACACCTTC.

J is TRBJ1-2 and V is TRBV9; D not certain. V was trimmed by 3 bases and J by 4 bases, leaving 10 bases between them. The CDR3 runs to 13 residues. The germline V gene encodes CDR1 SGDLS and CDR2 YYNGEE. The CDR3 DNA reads TGTGCCAGCAGCGGCGGGTCGTCCTATGGCTACACCTTC. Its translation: CASSGGSSYGYTF.

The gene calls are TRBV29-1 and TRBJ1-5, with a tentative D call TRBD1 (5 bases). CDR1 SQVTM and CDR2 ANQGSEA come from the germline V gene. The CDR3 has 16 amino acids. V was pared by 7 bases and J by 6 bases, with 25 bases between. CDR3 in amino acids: CSAEPRQQLIFQPQHF. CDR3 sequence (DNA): TGCAGCGCCGAACCCCGACAGCAATTAATATTTCAGCCCCAGCATTTT.

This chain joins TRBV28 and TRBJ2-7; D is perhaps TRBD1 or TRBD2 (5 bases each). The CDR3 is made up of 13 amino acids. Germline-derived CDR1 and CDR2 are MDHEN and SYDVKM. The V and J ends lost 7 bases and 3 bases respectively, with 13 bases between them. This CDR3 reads CASTPGQGYEQYF. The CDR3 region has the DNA TGTGCCAGCACCCCGGGGCAGGGCTACGAGCAGTACTTC.

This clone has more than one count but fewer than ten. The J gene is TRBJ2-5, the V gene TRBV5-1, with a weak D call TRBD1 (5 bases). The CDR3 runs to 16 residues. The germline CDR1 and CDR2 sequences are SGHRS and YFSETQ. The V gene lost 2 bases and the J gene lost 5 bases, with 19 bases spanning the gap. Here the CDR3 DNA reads TGCGCCAGCAGCTTCCTCCCATCGACAGCCGGGGAGACCCAGTACTTC. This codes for CASSFLPSTAGETQYF.

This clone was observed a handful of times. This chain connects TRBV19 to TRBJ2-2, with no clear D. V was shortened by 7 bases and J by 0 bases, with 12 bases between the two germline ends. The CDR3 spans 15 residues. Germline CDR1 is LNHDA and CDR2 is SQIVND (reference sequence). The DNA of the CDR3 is TGTGCCAGTACCCCCATGATAGCGAACACCGGGGAGCTGTTTTTT. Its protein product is CASTPMIANTGELFF.

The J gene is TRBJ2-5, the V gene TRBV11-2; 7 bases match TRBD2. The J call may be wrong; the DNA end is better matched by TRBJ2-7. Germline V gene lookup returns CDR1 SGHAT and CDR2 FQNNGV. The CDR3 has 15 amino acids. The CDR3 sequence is CASSPRAGVTYEQYF. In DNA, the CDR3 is TGTGCCAGCAGCCCCCGGGCGGGAGTGACCTACGAGCAGTACTTC.

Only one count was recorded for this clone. The CDR3 sequence: CASSPGIMNTEAFF. The CDR3 DNA reads TGTGCCAGCTCACCAGGGATTATGAACACTGAAGCTTTCTTT. This chain connects TRBV18 to TRBJ1-1, with D hard to call. The V gene's germline CDR1 is KGHSH and CDR2 LQKENI. The CDR3 runs 14 residues. Trimming took 2 bases from V and 0 from J, leaving 7 bases between them. The full variable domain, its missing parts supplied by reference TRBV18 and TRBJ1-1, is NAGVMQNPRHLVRRRGQEARLRCSPMKGHSHVYWYRQLPEEGLKFMVYLQKENIIDESGMPKERFSAEFPKEGPSILRIQQVVRGDSAAYFCASSPGIMNTEAFFGQGTRLTVV.

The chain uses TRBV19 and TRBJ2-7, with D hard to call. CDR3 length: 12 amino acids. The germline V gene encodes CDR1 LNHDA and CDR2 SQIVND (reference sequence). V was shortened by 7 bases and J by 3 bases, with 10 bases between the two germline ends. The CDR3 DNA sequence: TGTGCCAGTACCAATGTCGGCTACGAGCAGTACTTC. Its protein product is CASTNVGYEQYF.

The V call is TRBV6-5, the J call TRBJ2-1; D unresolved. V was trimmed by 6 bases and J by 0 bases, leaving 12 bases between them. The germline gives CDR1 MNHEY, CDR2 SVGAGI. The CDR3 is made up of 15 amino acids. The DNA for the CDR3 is TGTGCCAGCAGAGGGTCAGAAAGCTCCTACAATGAGCAGTTCTTC. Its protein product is CASRGSESSYNEQFF.

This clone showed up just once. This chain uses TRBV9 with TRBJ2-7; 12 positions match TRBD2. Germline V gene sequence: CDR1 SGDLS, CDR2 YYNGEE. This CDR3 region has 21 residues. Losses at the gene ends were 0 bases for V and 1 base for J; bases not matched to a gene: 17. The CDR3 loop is CASSVDGRGVLAGGRSYEQYF. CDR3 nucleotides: TGTGCCAGCAGCGTAGATGGGCGAGGGGTACTAGCGGGAGGACGGTCCTACGAGCAGTACTTC.

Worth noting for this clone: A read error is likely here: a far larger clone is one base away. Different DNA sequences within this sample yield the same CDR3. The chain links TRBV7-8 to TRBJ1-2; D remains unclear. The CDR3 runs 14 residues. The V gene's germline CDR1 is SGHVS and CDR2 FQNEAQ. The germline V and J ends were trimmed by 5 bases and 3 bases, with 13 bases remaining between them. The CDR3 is CASSLKRSDYGYTF. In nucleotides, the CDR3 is TGTGCCAGCAGCCTAAAAAGGAGTGACTATGGCTACACCTTC.

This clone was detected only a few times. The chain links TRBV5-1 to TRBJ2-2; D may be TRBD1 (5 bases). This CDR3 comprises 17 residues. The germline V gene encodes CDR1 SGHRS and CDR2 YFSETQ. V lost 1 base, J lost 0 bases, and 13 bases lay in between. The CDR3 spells CASSLFVQGANTGELFF. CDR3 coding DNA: TGCGCCAGCAGCTTGTTTGTCCAGGGTGCGAACACCGGGGAGCTGTTTTTT.

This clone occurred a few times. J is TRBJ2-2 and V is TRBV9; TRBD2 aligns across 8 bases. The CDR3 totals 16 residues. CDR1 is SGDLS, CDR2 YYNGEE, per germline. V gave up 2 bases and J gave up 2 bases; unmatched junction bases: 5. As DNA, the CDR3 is TGTGCCAGCAGCGTGATAGCGGGACCTAACACCGGGGAGCTGTTTTTT. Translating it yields CASSVIAGPNTGELFF.

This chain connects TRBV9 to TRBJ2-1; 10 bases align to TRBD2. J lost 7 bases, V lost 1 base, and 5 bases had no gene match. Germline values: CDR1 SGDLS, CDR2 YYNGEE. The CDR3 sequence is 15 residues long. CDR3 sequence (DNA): TGTGCCAGCAGCGTACTAGCGGGAGATCTGAATGAGCAGTTCTTC. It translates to CASSVLAGDLNEQFF.